Sequencing of this TCR beta chain was carried out in a study of PD-1 blockade in mismatch repair-deficient tumors. This clone has more than one count but fewer than ten. In germline, CDR1 is SQVTM, CDR2 ANQGSEA. This CDR3 spans 12 amino acids. V lost 6 bases and J lost 6, with 14 bases in between. Some clones are missing from TCRdb's copy, which holds only in-frame ones; the method was immunoSEQ multiplex PCR. The sample carries more than 50,000 clones, 70% to 90% recorded once. V is TRBV29-1 and J is TRBJ1-2; D is undetermined. This TCR came from an adult with mismatch repair-deficient cancer. The specimen was peripheral blood, collected 52 weeks after starting pembrolizumab. Written as DNA, the CDR3 is TGCAGCGTGGGTCTACGGAGAGATGGCTACACCTTC. This sequence encodes CSVGLRRDGYTF.